A selection of T cell receptor beta chains follows, all from one sample in a study of T cell clonotyping in hematopoietic cell transplantation. Profiled with immunoSEQ multiplex PCR; TCRdb holds only in-frame clones, not every one. This table holds 25,000 or so clones, 60% to 80% found once. This material consisted of peripheral blood mononuclear cells, taken before stem cell transplant. The receptors stem from a man between 45 and 60 years old with myelodysplastic syndrome. Some clones in this sample may be carry-over from other donors' samples. CDR3s leave out the opening cysteine and the closing phenylalanine or tryptophan.

J gene,V gene,CDR3 protein
TRBJ2-2,TRBV4-1,ASSPRSPNGELF
TRBJ2-7,TRBV25-1,ASGPGTGLYEQY
TRBJ1-2,TRBV6-5,ASRTGLRYGYT
TRBJ1-6,TRBV6-1,ASTDRGRGLALH
TRBJ1-1,TRBV30,AWSRPDRPKAF
TRBJ1-2,TRBV6-5,ASSYSMVDIEGYT
TRBJ2-7,TRBV6-5,ASSLNGPSYEQY
TRBJ1-2,TRBV28,ASSSPGQNMDYGYT
TRBJ1-5,TRBV25-1,ASSASRDTFNQPQH
TRBJ2-1,TRBV6-5,ASSNGQEQF
TRBJ1-5,TRBV27,ASSGQGRGNQPQH
TRBJ1-2,TRBV9,ASSVGGDYGYT
TRBJ1-2,TRBV5-4,ASSWIGTEFILT
TRBJ1-5,TRBV5-1,ASSQDTGRNQPQH
TRBJ1-2,TRBV29-1,SVEEGNYGYT
TRBJ2-7,TRBV30,AWRPDSSYEQY
TRBJ2-3,TRBV19,ASRLAGSDTQY
TRBJ1-5,TRBV30,AWSKGVGTNQPQH
TRBJ2-7,TRBV2,ASSVGYEQY
TRBJ2-7,TRBV27,ASSLGRERTYEQY
TRBJ2-7,TRBV19,ASSRGHSIVHEQY
TRBJ1-2,TRBV5-1,ASSLGGTSYGYT
TRBJ2-2,TRBV6-5,ASIENTGELF
TRBJ1-1,TRBV30,ACYGASAEAF
TRBJ1-5,TRBV28,ASSTPQGPQPQH
TRBJ2-7,TRBV9,ASSPRGLPSYEQY
TRBJ2-1,TRBV6-5,ASSYKGAMVNEQF
TRBJ2-7,TRBV30,AWSVASEPYEQY
TRBJ1-5,TRBV28,ASSSANQPQH
TRBJ2-5,TRBV28,ASSFNEGAIGETQY
TRBJ2-7,TRBV14,ASSQEITYEQY
TRBJ2-3,TRBV29-1,SVEGRTSGRPDTQY
TRBJ2-5,TRBV7-2,ASSQSTWTRGQETQY
TRBJ2-1,TRBV9,ASSELATYNEQF
TRBJ2-1,TRBV6-5,ASSYQGTSGEEKQF
TRBJ2-7,TRBV6-5,ASKTAYEQY
TRBJ1-2,TRBV7-2,ASSLEGPFNYGYT
TRBJ2-6,TRBV30,AWSVLSGGASVLT
TRBJ2-7,TRBV7-2,ASTKGQGFNEQY
TRBJ2-3,TRBV29-1,SVDSTYSTDTQY
TRBJ1-2,TRBV7-3,ASSYYIPLDYGYT
TRBJ1-6,TRBV15,ATSRDQDSPLH
TRBJ1-5,TRBV6-5,ASSPSAIQPQH
TRBJ1-1,TRBV14,ASSPLDRGTEAF
TRBJ1-2,TRBV30,AWSVKGVVGYT
TRBJ2-7,TRBV30,AWSVQALQY
TRBJ1-2,TRBV29-1,SVEDWVTGVPYGYT
TRBJ2-1,TRBV19,ASSSVEGTEQF
TRBJ1-4,TRBV6-1,ASSGVSQATNEKLF